What follows describes a single T cell receptor beta chain. Its specificity is unknown. Treatment specified: roughly ten-day PBMC culture with coronavirus spike peptide pools or control peptides (ViraFEST assay). Before Alpha, Beta and Delta appeared in the US, convalescents tested positive (March–late 2020). The assay that was used to sequence DNA from cultured CD4+ T cells was the Oncomine TCR Beta short-read assay. TCRdb re-analysed the PCR reads in MiXCR, keeping a single row per CDR3 protein. The sample comprises roughly 15,000 distinct CDR3 sequences, about 60% of which are singletons, and approximately 11% rests with the top ten. This sample stems from a study of vaccination and CD4 T cells after COVID-19. Overall study context: Median draw time for post-COVID samples was roughly 96 days post-diagnosis (range 35 to 161). A CEFX pool, an HIV-1 Nef pool, or else no peptide went into the control cultures. Overall study results and limits: Going from roughly 21 to 40, median SARS-CoV-2-reactive clonotypes did not rise significantly.

CDR3 length: 11 residues. CDR1 and CDR2 from the germline V gene are SNHLY and FYNNEI. V shed 3 bases and J shed 10 bases, with 9 bases lying between them. The clonotype comes from a human donor who had recovered from COVID-19. The chain uses TRBV2 and TRBJ1-1, with a tentative D call TRBD1 (5 bases). Sequences were obtained from CD4+ T cells from blood, cultured in vitro. The CDR3 region is CASSEGVRAFF. The CDR3 DNA reads as TGTGCCAGCAGTGAGGGGGTTAGAGCTTTCTTT. Combining the CDR3 with reference TRBV2 and TRBJ1-1 gives the whole variable domain EPEVTQTPSHQVTQMGQEVILRCVPISNHLYFYWYRQILGQKVEFLVSFYNNEISEKSEIFDDQFSVERPDGSNFTLKIRSTKLEDSAMYFCASSEGVRAFFGQGTRLTVV.